The following is a TCR beta chain sequence with its context. This entry belongs to a study of control samples from healthy donors and cancer patients. From germline, CDR1 is SGHTA and CDR2 FQGNSA. V lost 2 bases and J 4 bases, leaving 12 bases between the germline ends. The CDR3 totals 14 residues. The method was immunoSEQ multiplex PCR; TCRdb's version includes in-frame clones alone and lacks a portion of them. The sample has about 70,000 clones, about 87% seen once. Sequencing used blood. This clonotype was obtained from a man in his fifties in good health. The chain combines TRBV7-2 with TRBJ2-7; D remains unclear. The CDR3 DNA reads TGTGCCAGCAGCTTATCCCTATATGGGTACGAGCAGTACTTC. Translating it yields CASSLSLYGYEQYF.